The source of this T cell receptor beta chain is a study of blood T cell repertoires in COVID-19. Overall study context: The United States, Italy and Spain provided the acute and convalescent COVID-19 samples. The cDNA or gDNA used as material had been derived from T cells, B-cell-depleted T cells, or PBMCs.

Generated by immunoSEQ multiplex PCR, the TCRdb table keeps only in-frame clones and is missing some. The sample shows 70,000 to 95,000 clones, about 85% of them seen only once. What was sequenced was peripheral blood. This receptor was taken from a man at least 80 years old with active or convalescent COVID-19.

CDR3 region: CASSETRRAGWATQYF. The CDR3 DNA is TGTGCCAGCAGTGAGACCCGGCGAGCGGGGTGGGCGACCCAGTACTTC. The rearrangement links TRBV2 to TRBJ2-5; 7 nucleotides line up with TRBD2. CDR3 length equals 16 residues. Germline CDR1 is SNHLY and CDR2 is FYNNEI. Losses at the gene ends were 3 bases for V and 7 bases for J; bases not matched to a gene: 14.